This T cell receptor beta chain came from a study of cytomegalovirus exposure and HLA in healthy donors. Use of 60 Vbeta and 13 Jbeta primers characterized the PCR. TCRdb's table, derived via immunoSEQ multiplex PCR, lists solely in-frame clones and lacks some. Here the sample spans around 110,000 clones, 79% being singletons. Trimming took 5 bases from V and 1 from J; bases not matched to a gene: 10. Germline V gene sequence: CDR1 SGHVS, CDR2 FNYEAQ. There are 18 residues in the CDR3. The specimen sequenced was PBMCs. This chain connects TRBV7-6 to TRBJ2-5, with 13 bases matching TRBD2. The sequence came from a man aged 25 to 40 in good health and CMV-seropositive. This CDR3 reads CASSPSGLAGIFQETQYF. As DNA, the CDR3 is TGTGCCAGCAGCCCCTCGGGACTAGCGGGGATCTTCCAAGAGACCCAGTACTTC.